The 28 T cell receptor beta chains below come from one sample, sequenced in a study of cytomegalovirus exposure and HLA in healthy donors. The PCR employed 60 Vbeta primers together with 13 Jbeta primers. The protocol was immunoSEQ multiplex PCR, while the TCRdb copy is restricted to in-frame clones and leaves out a portion. The repertoire has 100,000 to 120,000 clones, 60% to 85% of them found once; the top ten carry under 1.5%. Sequencing was carried out using PBMCs. The receptors were sampled from a man in his forties in good health and CMV-seronegative.

The chain carries TRBV19 and TRBJ2-7; possible D gene TRBD1, 6 bases. CDR1 LNHDA and CDR2 SQIVND come from the germline V gene (reference sequence). The CDR3 runs to 13 residues. V lost 2 bases, J lost 6 bases, and 11 bases lay in between. The CDR3: CASSIQGHGEQYF. The CDR3 DNA reads TGTGCCAGTAGTATACAGGGGCATGGCGAGCAGTACTTC.

This clone has just a few counts. The V and J genes are TRBV4-1 and TRBJ2-1; 8 bases align to TRBD2. Germline CDR1 MGHRA, CDR2 YSYEKL. V dropped 1 base and J dropped 0; count of bases not matched to a gene: 2. This CDR3 is built from 16 residues. The CDR3 nucleotides are TGCGCCAGCAGCCAAGTCAGCGGGAGCTCCTACAATGAGCAGTTCTTC. Protein sequence: CASSQVSGSSYNEQFF.

This clone came up once. This rearrangement joins TRBV5-1 to TRBJ1-1; weak D call: TRBD1 (5 bases). Trimming stripped 3 bases from V and 6 bases from J, with 15 bases between. The germline V gene has CDR1 SGHRS and CDR2 YFSETQ. CDR3 length equals 14 residues. The CDR3 loop is CASSWGVFGAEAFF. Here the CDR3 DNA reads TGCGCCAGCAGCTGGGGGGTTTTTGGCGCTGAAGCTTTCTTT.

J is TRBJ1-3 and V is TRBV12-5; 9 bases match TRBD1. CDR3 length: 18 residues. From germline, CDR1 is LGHNT and CDR2 FRNRAP. V trimming: 0 bases; J trimming: 8 bases; junction bases outside the gene matches: 14. The CDR3 sequence: CASGLVRAGQGWIDTIYF. CDR3 bases: TGTGCTAGTGGTTTGGTACGGGCGGGACAGGGTTGGATCGACACCATATATTTT.

The chain couples TRBV19 to TRBJ2-7, with TRBD2 matching 9 bases. V gave up 5 bases and J gave up 2 bases; unmatched junction bases: 4. The germline V gene encodes CDR1 LNHDA and CDR2 SQIVND (reference sequence). The CDR3 spans 14 residues. The CDR3 loop reads CASSPSGGTYEQYF. The CDR3 bases are TGTGCCAGTAGTCCGAGCGGGGGGACCTACGAGCAGTACTTC.

This chain uses TRBV7-3 with TRBJ1-2, with no clear D. Germline lookup yields CDR1 SGHTA and CDR2 FQGTGA. V lost 9 bases to trimming and J lost 6 bases, with 11 bases between them. The CDR3 has 11 residues. Here the CDR3 reads CASPGDHGYTF. In DNA form, the CDR3 reads TGTGCCAGTCCCGGGGATCATGGCTACACCTTC.

This clone has a handful of counts. V and J are TRBV7-9 and TRBJ2-5, with D unresolved. V was clipped by 6 bases and J by 2 bases, with 25 bases between them. Germline loops: CDR1 SEHNR, CDR2 FQNEAQ (reference sequence). The CDR3 has 18 residues. In nucleotides, the CDR3 is TGTGCCAGCAGAAATACCCCCGGGTCATACCTTCGGCAAGAGACCCAGTACTTC. This codes for CASRNTPGSYLRQETQYF. Full variable domain (remainder filled in from reference TRBV7-9 and TRBJ2-5): DTGVSQNPRHKITKRGQNVTFRCDPISEHNRLYWYRQTLGQGPEFLTYFQNEAQLEKSRLLSDRFSAERPKGSFSTLEIQRTEQGDSAMYLCASRNTPGSYLRQETQYFGPGTRLLVL.

The chain joins TRBV5-4 to TRBJ2-1, with TRBD2 matching over 7 bases. The CDR3 sequence is 16 residues long. Germline CDR1 reads SGHNT; CDR2 reads YYREEE (reference sequence). V lost 7 bases to trimming and J lost 1 base; unmatched junction nucleotides: 11. CDR3: CASGPGGGKSYNEQFF. The CDR3 coding sequence is TGTGCCAGCGGGCCCGGCGGGGGAAAATCCTACAATGAGCAGTTCTTC.

The chain couples TRBV5-1 to TRBJ2-7; the D is unclear. Germline CDR1 is SGHRS and CDR2 is YFSETQ. V was clipped by 1 base and J by 4 bases, with 9 bases between them. CDR3 length: 13 amino acids. The CDR3 loop reads CASSLIGSYEQYF. The CDR3 region has the DNA TGCGCCAGCAGCTTGATTGGCTCGTACGAGCAGTACTTC.

The gene calls are TRBV10-3 and TRBJ1-1; D is unclear. The CDR3 sequence is 19 residues long. V was shortened by 1 base and J by 0 bases, with 21 bases between the two germline ends. Germline V gives CDR1 ENHRY, CDR2 SYGVKD. The CDR3 loop is CAISELPISEVPLNTEAFF. In DNA, the CDR3 is TGTGCCATCAGTGAGTTACCCATTTCAGAGGTTCCCCTGAACACTGAAGCTTTCTTT.

In this sample, this clone turned up a few times. The chain combines TRBV29-1 with TRBJ2-5; 7 bases are a match to TRBD2. CDR1 and CDR2 from the germline V gene are SQVTM and ANQGSEA. The CDR3 length is 12 residues. With V trimmed by 7 bases and J by 4 bases, 6 bases remained unmatched. The CDR3 nucleotides read TGCAGCGCCGGACTAGTCGCAGAGACCCAGTACTTC. Protein sequence: CSAGLVAETQYF.

The chain couples TRBV5-1 to TRBJ2-1; 10 positions match TRBD2. V was pared by 0 bases and J by 4 bases, with 7 bases of the junction left unmatched. The CDR3 consists of 17 residues. Germline assignment: CDR1 SGHRS and CDR2 YFSETQ. This CDR3 reads CASSLGVGTSVYNEQFF. The CDR3 nucleotides read TGCGCCAGCAGCTTGGGAGTGGGGACTAGCGTATACAATGAGCAGTTCTTC.

CDR3 in DNA: TGTGCTAGTGGTTTGGTAGTGGGCGGGCCCACTATTCAGTACTTC. As protein: CASGLVVGGPTIQYF. The chain employs TRBV12-5 and TRBJ2-4, with D possibly being TRBD2 (5 bases). Germline CDR1 is LGHNT and CDR2 is FRNRAP. With 0 bases removed from V and 10 bases from J, the gap between germline ends came to 16 bases. The CDR3 covers 15 residues.

The rearrangement uses TRBV27 and TRBJ1-2; possibly TRBD1 for D (6 bases). Germline-derived CDR1 and CDR2 are MNHEY and SMNVEV (reference sequence). The ends were cut back, 2 bases at V and 4 bases at J, with 8 bases in the middle. The CDR3 is 13 residues long. CDR3 bases: TGTGCCAGCAGTTTAAGGGGGATCTATGGCTACACCTTC. This sequence encodes CASSLRGIYGYTF.

The gene calls are TRBV14 and TRBJ1-2; tentative D call: TRBD1 (5 bases). This CDR3 is built from 13 residues. The germline V and J ends were trimmed by 0 bases and 7 bases, with 9 bases remaining between them. The germline gives CDR1 SGHDN, CDR2 FVKESK. The CDR3 here is CASSQDRGSGYTF. The DNA of the CDR3 is TGTGCCAGCAGCCAAGATCGGGGGAGTGGCTACACCTTC.

The rearrangement joins TRBV2 to TRBJ1-4; 12 bases match TRBD1. The J segment lost 10 bases and the V segment lost 6 bases, leaving 6 bases of the junction unmatched. The CDR3 sequence is 14 residues long. From germline, CDR1 is SNHLY and CDR2 FYNNEI. CDR3 loop: CASRPGQGARKLFF. CDR3 DNA: TGTGCCAGCAGACCGGGACAGGGGGCGCGAAAACTGTTTTTT.

This clone was observed a handful of times. This chain connects TRBV5-4 to TRBJ2-2, with unresolved D. V lost 2 bases and J 5 bases, leaving 7 bases between the germline ends. There are 13 residues in the CDR3. CDR1 and CDR2 from the germline V gene are SGHNT and YYREEE (reference sequence). The CDR3 region is CASSFTRTGELFF. CDR3 bases: TGTGCCAGCAGCTTTACCCGGACCGGGGAGCTGTTTTTT.

V and J are TRBV7-9 and TRBJ2-7, with 10 bases that match TRBD2. Germline V CDR1 and CDR2: SEHNR, FQNEAQ (reference sequence). The CDR3 length is 15 residues. Trimming at V came to 1 base and at J to 4 bases, leaving 4 bases not matched to a gene. The CDR3 DNA is TGTGCCAGCAGCTTAGGGGGACTAGCGCCGTACGAGCAGTACTTC. Amino acid sequence: CASSLGGLAPYEQYF.

The CDR3 region has the DNA TGCGCCAGCAGCCACGGGCAGACAAGACTAGCGGGAGGACCGATCTACGAGCAGTACTTC. Translation: CASSHGQTRLAGGPIYEQYF. The chain links TRBV4-1 to TRBJ2-7; TRBD2 aligns across 13 bases. V gave up 3 bases and J gave up 3 bases; unmatched junction bases: 17. This CDR3 has 20 residues. Per the germline V gene, CDR1 is MGHRA and CDR2 is YSYEKL.

This clone was seen more than once but under ten times. In nucleotides, the CDR3 is TGTGCCAGCAGCTTAAGGACAGGGCGAGCGGAGAACACTGAAGCTTTCTTT. It encodes CASSLRTGRAENTEAFF. This chain uses TRBV11-2 with TRBJ1-1, with 8 bases that match TRBD1. Germline V gene sequence: CDR1 SGHAT, CDR2 FQNNGV. The length of the CDR3 is 17 residues. Trimming took 2 bases from V and 1 from J; bases not matched to a gene: 9. Full variable domain (rest looked up from reference TRBV11-2 and TRBJ1-1): EAGVAQSPRYKIIEKRQSVAFWCNPISGHATLYWYQQILGQGPKLLIQFQNNGVVDDSQLPKDRFSAERLKGVDSTLKIQPAKLEDSAVYLCASSLRTGRAENTEAFFGQGTRLTVV.

Written as DNA, the CDR3 is TGTGCCAGTAGACCACAGGGGGTTGGGGAGCAGTACTTC. Amino acids: CASRPQGVGEQYF. This sequence joins TRBV19 and TRBJ2-7, with 8 nucleotides matching TRBD1. The CDR3 runs 13 residues. The germline V gene encodes CDR1 LNHDA and CDR2 SQIVND (reference sequence). J was trimmed by 7 bases and V by 6 bases; bases with no gene match: 8.

This clone occurred once. The J gene is TRBJ1-5, the V gene TRBV15, with D possibly TRBD1 on 6 matching bases. From germline, CDR1 is LNHNV and CDR2 YYDKDF (reference sequence). V was cut by 4 bases and J by 8 bases, with 15 bases left in between. CDR3 size: 14 residues. This chain's CDR3 is CATSIGSGGKPQHF. The CDR3 nucleotides are TGTGCCACCAGCATTGGTTCTGGGGGCAAGCCCCAGCATTTT.

The gene calls are TRBV5-1 and TRBJ2-7; D perhaps matches TRBD2 (6 bases). Trimming removed 0 bases from V and 1 base from J, with 14 bases in between. This CDR3 spans 16 amino acids. The germline V gene has CDR1 SGHRS and CDR2 YFSETQ. CDR3 in DNA: TGCGCCAGCAGCTTGGGACGGGGGACCCTTTCCTACGAGCAGTACTTC. Protein: CASSLGRGTLSYEQYF.

The rearrangement uses TRBV2 and TRBJ1-5; D uncertain. Trimming left V 4 bases short and J 5 bases short, with 15 bases between. Germline lookup yields CDR1 SNHLY and CDR2 FYNNEI. This CDR3 is built from 15 residues. The CDR3 nucleotides are TGTGCCAGCAGTGCGTGGATTAGGAGAGATCAGCCCCAGCATTTT. Its translation: CASSAWIRRDQPQHF.

The V gene is TRBV4-1, the J gene TRBJ2-5; D not certain. The length of the CDR3 is 14 residues. Deletions cut 0 bases from V and 1 base from J, with 6 bases between. CDR1 MGHRA and CDR2 YSYEKL come from the germline V gene. The CDR3 coding sequence is TGCGCCAGCAGCCAAGATCCCAGCCAAGAGACCCAGTACTTC. Translated, it gives CASSQDPSQETQYF.

Worth noting for this clone: One end of the junction does not line up with germline, which may come from a read error. J is TRBJ1-6 and V is TRBV6-5; tentatively, D is TRBD1 (6 bases). CDR1 and CDR2 from the germline V gene are MNHEY and SVGAGI. This CDR3 spans 15 amino acids. In DNA, the CDR3 is TGTGTCAGCAGATTACCAGGGGCTAATAATTCACCCCTCCACTTT. Translating gives CVSRLPGANNSPLHF.

CDR3 amino acids: CASSDTSDRGVTEAFF. CDR3 nucleotides: TGTGCCAGCAGTGACACCTCGGACAGGGGAGTCACTGAAGCTTTCTTT. The chain joins TRBV25-1 to TRBJ1-1; the match to TRBD1 covers 9 bases. The CDR3 is 16 amino acids. V lost 3 bases to trimming and J lost 4 bases; unmatched junction nucleotides: 9. Germline CDR1 MGHDK, CDR2 SYGVNS.

The genes are TRBV7-9 and TRBJ1-4; D gene uncertain. V gave up 6 bases and J gave up 3 bases, with 8 bases separating them. From germline, CDR1 is SEHNR and CDR2 FQNEAQ (reference sequence). The CDR3 has 13 amino acids. The CDR3 DNA reads as TGTGCCAGCAGAGTGTCAGCTAATGAAAAACTGTTTTTT. It codes for CASRVSANEKLFF.